This TCR beta chain was recorded in a study of blood T cell repertoires in COVID-19. Study-wide context: Whether acute or convalescent, the COVID-19 samples came from the United States, Italy and Spain. The cDNA or gDNA used as material had been derived from T cells, B-cell-depleted T cells, or PBMCs.

V lost 5 bases to trimming and J lost 5 bases; unmatched junction nucleotides: 6. The CDR3 has 14 amino acids. The germline CDR1 and CDR2 sequences are MNHEY and SMNVEV (reference sequence). In the study's own analysis: Researchers report that nucleated cell counts were estimated from reference gene primer amplification. TCRdb's copy holds only in-frame clones and misses some; the assay was immunoSEQ multiplex PCR. D and trimming come from the DNA, and the V and J calls and clone size come from that table. The data show 75,000 to 100,000 clones, about 80% seen once. The rearrangement links TRBV27 to TRBJ2-7; 10 positions match TRBD1. Sequences were obtained from peripheral blood. This receptor was identified in a man aged 70-80 years with acute or convalescent COVID-19. CDR3 DNA sequence: TGTGCCAGCAGTCGACAGGGGGCTGGCCACGAGCAGTACTTC. The encoded protein is CASSRQGAGHEQYF.